This T cell receptor (beta chain) was sequenced for a study of human T cells and chemical hapten exposure. Source study methods: Samples held a median of roughly 100,000 TCRs, range roughly 20,000–750,000. TCRdb reprocessed the RACE reads via MiXCR and lists one record per CDR3 protein. TCRdb's processing, not the study's, gives the V and J calls here. The data contain under 200,000 distinct CDR3 sequences, roughly a quarter of them singletons. The CDR3 extends over 13 amino acids. With 7 bases clipped from V and 8 bases from J, the junction kept 8 bases outside the gene matches. CDR1 MNHEY and CDR2 SMNVEV come from the germline V gene (reference sequence). Ten or more counts support this clonotype. Time point meaning: patch test 3, about 24 weeks after DPC sensitization. As for treatment: therapeutic diphenylcyclopropenone sensitization with weekly scalp DPC. Prior to application of each patch test, blood was drawn. Unfractionated whole blood was the source of the extracted total RNA.

The specimen comprised whole blood, sampled in connection with sensitization to the hapten diphenylcyclopropenone (DPC). This chain uses TRBV27 with TRBJ1-2; 9 positions agree with TRBD1. The origin of this receptor is a woman younger than 35 with alopecia areata. Some clones in this sample may be carry-over from other donors' samples. The CDR3 coding sequence is TGTGCCAGCACCAACAGGGGGCTGGGCGGCTACACCTTC. Translation: CASTNRGLGGYTF.